The sequence of this T cell receptor beta chain was determined in a study of control samples from healthy donors and cancer patients. Profiling relied on immunoSEQ multiplex PCR, and the TCRdb table lists in-frame clones only, not all of them. The data show about 110,000 clones, with roughly nine tenths seen just once and approximately 8% held by the top ten. This clone was found once. There are 16 residues in the CDR3. V dropped 4 bases and J dropped 5 bases, with 20 bases sitting between them. The receptor was isolated from a woman under 30 in good health. The chain couples TRBV23-1 to TRBJ1-2; D unclear. TRBV23-1 is flagged as an ORF with uncertain function. The sample was blood. The CDR3 nucleotides read TGCGCCAGCAGTCCCAACCGACGGGGTTTCGGTTATGGCTACACCTTC. It yields the protein CASSPNRRGFGYGYTF.